This T cell receptor (beta chain) was captured in a study of T-cell reconstitution after alpha-beta-depleted transplantation in children. Study-wide findings and caveats: The study reportedly traced alpha-beta T cells about two months after transplant to several hundred expanded graft clones.

The V segment lost 5 bases and the J segment 7 bases; nucleotides outside the gene matches: 4. Germline-derived CDR1 and CDR2 are DFQATT and SNEGSKA (reference sequence). The CDR3 has 12 amino acids. Unique molecular identifiers were incorporated when the TCRbeta library was constructed. One entry per CDR3 protein, called by TCRdb with MiXCR from the PCR reads. Here the sample spans 700,000 to 950,000 distinct CDR3 sequences, under 20% being singletons. This clonotype was detected ten times or more. What it recognizes is unknown. The V gene is TRBV20-1, the J gene TRBJ1-4, with TRBD1 identical over 7 bases. This specimen consisted of PBMCs, mostly from graft donor cells, obtained 360 days after TCRalphabeta/CD19-depleted stem cell transplant. This TCR came from a male patient younger than 18 who had a stem cell transplant for acute lymphoblastic leukemia, so the T cells may come from the graft donor. CDR3 region: CSALWDSEKLFF. Here the CDR3 DNA reads TGCAGTGCTCTATGGGACAGTGAAAAACTGTTTTTT.